This entry lists 23 T cell receptor beta chains sequenced from one sample in a study of shared clonotypes between healthy human individuals. Method: immunoSEQ multiplex PCR; TCRdb's copy keeps in-frame clones and lacks some. In the table there are over 1.5 million clones, 98% of which are singletons. Material for sequencing was naive CD4+ T cells sorted from blood. Described subset: CD45RA+ positively selected. The receptors stem from a man aged 30 to 39 in good health.

The V gene is TRBV9, the J gene TRBJ2-2, with TRBD1 matching over 10 bases. J gave up 1 base and V 3 bases, and 3 bases lay outside the gene matches. Germline values: CDR1 SGDLS, CDR2 YYNGEE. The CDR3 spans 16 residues. CDR3 sequence (DNA): TGTGCCAGCAGCGGACAGGGGGCCCTGAACACCGGGGAGCTGTTTTTT. This sequence encodes CASSGQGALNTGELFF.

The sample holds a few counts of this clone. The rearrangement uses TRBV21-1 and TRBJ2-1; TRBD1 reflects the table's D call only, with no check against the DNA. TRBV21-1 is deemed a pseudogene. This CDR3 region has 11 residues. This chain's CDR3 is CASRGARGQFF. For the CDR3, the DNA is TGTGCCAGCAGGGGGGCTCGTGGGCAGTTCTTC.

The chain employs TRBV5-1 and TRBJ1-2; D gene unclear. The germline V and J ends were trimmed by 5 bases and 6 bases, with 17 bases remaining between them. The CDR3 extends over 14 amino acids. Germline values: CDR1 SGHRS, CDR2 YFSETQ. CDR3 coding DNA: TGCGCCAGCAGTTTTTCGGCCCCCTCGGATGGCTACACCTTC. It is translated as CASSFSAPSDGYTF. Looking up the rest from reference TRBV5-1 and TRBJ1-2 gives the full variable domain: KAGVTQTPRYLIKTRGQQVTLSCSPISGHRSVSWYQQTPGQGLQFLFEYFSETQRNKGNFPGRFSGRQFSNSRSEMNVSTLELGDSALYLCASSFSAPSDGYTFGSGTRLTVV.

The V and J genes are TRBV30 and TRBJ2-1; 7 bases are shared with TRBD2. Germline CDR1 GTSNPN, CDR2 SVGIG (reference sequence). CDR3 size: 14 residues. After removal of 7 bases from V and 5 bases from J, the junction contained 11 bases not matched to a gene. CDR3 sequence reads: CASFRLADNNEQFF. DNA of the CDR3: TGTGCCTCCTTCAGGCTAGCGGACAACAATGAGCAGTTCTTC.

The chain combines TRBV7-2 with TRBJ2-7; TRBD1 matches at 8 bases. The CDR3 sequence is 13 residues long. The germline CDR1 and CDR2 sequences are SGHTA and FQGNSA. The J segment lost 6 bases and the V segment lost 0 bases, leaving 1 base of the junction unmatched. The CDR3, as DNA: TGTGCCAGCAGCTTAGCGGACAGGGTCGAGCAGTACTTC. This codes for CASSLADRVEQYF.

The chain carries TRBV11-2 and TRBJ2-3, with D perhaps matching TRBD1 or TRBD2 (6 bases each). Looked up from germline, CDR1 is SGHAT and CDR2 is FQNNGV. The CDR3 is 14 amino acids. The germline V and J ends were trimmed by 3 bases and 4 bases, with 11 bases remaining between them. For the CDR3, the DNA is TGTGCCAGCAGCTTCCGGGGGCTCGCAGATACGCAGTATTTT. Protein sequence: CASSFRGLADTQYF.

This chain connects TRBV9 to TRBJ1-3; 8 bases are shared with TRBD1. CDR1 is SGDLS and CDR2 is YYNGEE in the germline V gene. The CDR3 has 16 amino acids. The trim removed 3 bases at V and 0 bases at J, leaving 5 bases unmatched. CDR3 sequence (DNA): TGTGCCAGCAGCGCGCCCGACAGGGGCTCTGGAAACACCATATATTTT. This encodes CASSAPDRGSGNTIYF.

The V and J genes are TRBV5-5 and TRBJ2-5; no reliable D call. Trimming took off 2 bases at V and 2 bases at J, with 13 bases between the two ends. This CDR3 spans 15 amino acids. The germline CDR1 and CDR2 sequences are SGHKS and YYEKEE (reference sequence). The CDR3 DNA follows: TGTGCCAGCAGCTTTTGGGGTAGGCAGCAAGAGACCCAGTACTTC. Its protein product is CASSFWGRQQETQYF. The whole variable domain, filled in from reference TRBV5-5 and TRBJ2-5, reads DAGVTQSPTHLIKTRGQQVTLRCSPISGHKSVSWYQQVLGQGPQFIFQYYEKEERGRGNFPDRFSARQFPNYSSELNVNALLLGDSALYLCASSFWGRQQETQYFGPGTRLLVL.

The V call is TRBV28, the J call TRBJ2-7, with TRBD1 as a possible D gene (5 bases). From germline, CDR1 is MDHEN and CDR2 SYDVKM. The germline V and J ends were trimmed by 2 bases and 0 bases, with 11 bases remaining between them. The CDR3 is made up of 15 amino acids. Written as DNA, the CDR3 is TGTGCCAGCAGTTTACAGGGTTACAGCTCCTACGAGCAGTACTTC. It specifies CASSLQGYSSYEQYF.

CDR3: CASSYSRVGANVLTF. The CDR3 bases are TGTGCCAGCAGTTACTCCCGGGTTGGGGCCAACGTCCTGACTTTC. V is TRBV6-5 and J is TRBJ2-6, with no clear D. V was cut by 0 bases and J by 3 bases, with 6 bases left in between. The CDR3 length is 15 residues. In germline, CDR1 is MNHEY, CDR2 SVGAGI.

CDR3 region: CASSLSGLAGSYEQYF. DNA of the CDR3: TGTGCCAGCAGTTTATCCGGTCTAGCGGGATCCTACGAGCAGTACTTC. The V and J genes are TRBV27 and TRBJ2-7; 9 bases align to TRBD2. The junction had 4 bases not matched to a gene; V was cut back by 0 bases and J by 1 base. Germline V lookup: CDR1 MNHEY, CDR2 SMNVEV (reference sequence). CDR3 size: 16 residues.

J is TRBJ2-1 and V is TRBV28, with TRBD2 identical over 13 bases. Germline loops: CDR1 MDHEN, CDR2 SYDVKM. The CDR3 spans 18 residues. J gave up 7 bases and V 6 bases, and 15 bases lay outside the gene matches. DNA for the CDR3: TGTGCCAGCAGCACCATGCACATCGGACTAGCGGGAGTAAATGAGCAGTTCTTC. Encoded protein: CASSTMHIGLAGVNEQFF.

The rearrangement links TRBV2 to TRBJ2-1; D is unclear. Germline V CDR1 and CDR2: SNHLY, FYNNEI. The V gene lost 4 bases and the J gene lost 6 bases, with 10 bases spanning the gap. The CDR3 contains 13 residues. The CDR3 DNA reads TGTGCCAGCAGTGTCGGTAGGCTCAATGAGCAGTTCTTC. Translation gives CASSVGRLNEQFF.

A single count supports this clone. The chain links TRBV5-8 to TRBJ2-1; a possible D gene is TRBD2 (5 bases). Trimming removed 4 bases from V and 6 bases from J, with 17 bases in between. The germline V gene encodes CDR1 SGHTS and CDR2 YDEGEE. The CDR3 totals 15 residues. The CDR3 reads CASSPRGSESNEQFF. The CDR3 bases are TGTGCCAGCAGCCCCCGGGGTAGCGAGTCCAATGAGCAGTTCTTC.

The rearrangement joins TRBV7-9 to TRBJ2-3; 12 bases map to TRBD2. Trimming at V came to 2 bases and at J to 4 bases, leaving 4 bases not matched to a gene. This CDR3 contains 16 residues. The germline CDR1 and CDR2 sequences are SEHNR and FQNEAQ (reference sequence). CDR3 loop: CASSLPSGRAPDTQYF. CDR3 sequence (DNA): TGTGCCAGCAGCTTACCTAGCGGGAGGGCCCCAGATACGCAGTATTTT.

The chain recombines TRBV6-1 with TRBJ1-5; D uncertain. The CDR3 is made up of 15 amino acids. The germline V and J ends were trimmed by 7 bases and 0 bases, with 13 bases remaining between them. Looked up from germline, CDR1 is MNHNS and CDR2 is SASEGT. The CDR3 sequence: CASNERLRSNQPQHF. CDR3 nucleotides: TGTGCCAGCAATGAGAGGCTCCGTAGCAATCAGCCCCAGCATTTT.

This chain uses TRBV18 with TRBJ1-1; D might be TRBD1 (6 bases). Germline CDR1 KGHSH, CDR2 LQKENI. V lost 7 bases, J lost 1 base, and 19 bases lay in between. This CDR3 has 16 residues. The CDR3 coding sequence is TGTGCCAGCTTCGACCGGGGGGCACCTCAGAACACTGAAGCTTTCTTT. It is translated as CASFDRGAPQNTEAFF.

J is TRBJ2-7 and V is TRBV25-1, with 9 bases identical to TRBD1. V lost 5 bases and J lost 3; bases outside the gene matches: 5. From germline, CDR1 is MGHDK and CDR2 SYGVNS. CDR3 size: 14 residues. The CDR3 protein is CASSPRTGDYEQYF. Here the CDR3 DNA reads TGTGCCAGCAGTCCCCGGACAGGGGACTACGAGCAGTACTTC.

This clone was detected only once. The chain is built from TRBV27 and TRBJ2-3, with a weak D call TRBD2 (5 bases). V lost 1 base, J lost 0 bases, and 17 bases lay in between. CDR3 size: 18 residues. Germline CDR1 and CDR2: MNHEY and SMNVEV (reference sequence). The CDR3 bases are TGTGCCAGCAGTTTATATGTTTGGCGGGCATCTAGCACAGATACGCAGTATTTT. It is translated as CASSLYVWRASSTDTQYF.

Regarding this clone: Other DNA sequences in this sample translate to the same CDR3. This sequence joins TRBV11-2 and TRBJ2-7, with D uncertain. The V and J ends lost 6 bases and 3 bases respectively, with 9 bases between them. Germline CDR1 is SGHAT and CDR2 is FQNNGV. CDR3 length: 12 amino acids. The CDR3 loop reads CASSRGGYEQYF. CDR3 in DNA: TGTGCCAGCAGTCGAGGCGGCTACGAGCAGTACTTC.

The genes are TRBV9 and TRBJ2-1, with 8 nucleotides matching TRBD2. Germline lookup yields CDR1 SGDLS and CDR2 YYNGEE. CDR3 length: 16 amino acids. Unmatched junction bases numbered 13, after V lost 3 bases and J lost 8 bases. The CDR3 DNA is TGTGCCAGCAGCGCAAGGGGTCAGCGGGAGAGCGATGAGCAGTTCTTC. Translation gives CASSARGQRESDEQFF.

This clone came up once. The V and J genes are TRBV18 and TRBJ2-7; 7 bases agree with TRBD1. The J segment lost 2 bases and the V segment lost 3 bases, leaving 7 bases of the junction unmatched. The CDR3 spans 15 residues. From germline, CDR1 is KGHSH and CDR2 LQKENI. The CDR3 DNA sequence: TGTGCCAGCTCACCTCAGACAGGGTTCCCCTACGAGCAGTACTTC. Its protein product is CASSPQTGFPYEQYF.

The CDR3 spells CASRTGTLAGELFF. CDR3 DNA sequence: TGTGCCAGCAGGACCGGGACCCTGGCCGGGGAGCTGTTTTTT. The V call is TRBV25-1, the J call TRBJ2-2, with D perhaps being TRBD1 or TRBD2 (5 bases each). The CDR3 contains 14 residues. V lost 6 bases and J 6 bases, leaving 14 bases between the germline ends. Germline CDR1 is MGHDK and CDR2 is SYGVNS.